Detailed here is one T cell receptor beta chain. Its antigen is still unknown. This entry belongs to a study of graft-versus-host responses after intestinal transplantation. Study-level information: Recipients underwent multivisceral, liver-intestinal, or isolated intestinal transplants. Study results and caveats: The recipient marrow held GvH clones, and some of them showed up first in ileum or blood.

Between the trimmed V and J ends, which lost 7 bases and 3 bases, there was a span of 13 bases. The CDR3 consists of 13 residues. Germline V gives CDR1 SQVTM, CDR2 ANQGSEA. Clones were read by immunoSEQ multiplex PCR, and TCRdb kept only the in-frame ones, dropping some. Counted here are 45,000 to 50,000 clones, about 93% occurring once; the ten biggest clones make up roughly 2.5%. The chain links TRBV29-1 to TRBJ2-1; D is undetermined. The starting material was unstimulated CD4+ T cells sorted from spleen or lymph node cells, obtained before transplant. This TCR was sampled from a human donor who was the organ donor for an intestinal transplant. The CDR3 protein is CSASGGVYNEQFF. Written as DNA, the CDR3 is TGCAGCGCTTCAGGTGGGGTCTACAATGAGCAGTTCTTC.